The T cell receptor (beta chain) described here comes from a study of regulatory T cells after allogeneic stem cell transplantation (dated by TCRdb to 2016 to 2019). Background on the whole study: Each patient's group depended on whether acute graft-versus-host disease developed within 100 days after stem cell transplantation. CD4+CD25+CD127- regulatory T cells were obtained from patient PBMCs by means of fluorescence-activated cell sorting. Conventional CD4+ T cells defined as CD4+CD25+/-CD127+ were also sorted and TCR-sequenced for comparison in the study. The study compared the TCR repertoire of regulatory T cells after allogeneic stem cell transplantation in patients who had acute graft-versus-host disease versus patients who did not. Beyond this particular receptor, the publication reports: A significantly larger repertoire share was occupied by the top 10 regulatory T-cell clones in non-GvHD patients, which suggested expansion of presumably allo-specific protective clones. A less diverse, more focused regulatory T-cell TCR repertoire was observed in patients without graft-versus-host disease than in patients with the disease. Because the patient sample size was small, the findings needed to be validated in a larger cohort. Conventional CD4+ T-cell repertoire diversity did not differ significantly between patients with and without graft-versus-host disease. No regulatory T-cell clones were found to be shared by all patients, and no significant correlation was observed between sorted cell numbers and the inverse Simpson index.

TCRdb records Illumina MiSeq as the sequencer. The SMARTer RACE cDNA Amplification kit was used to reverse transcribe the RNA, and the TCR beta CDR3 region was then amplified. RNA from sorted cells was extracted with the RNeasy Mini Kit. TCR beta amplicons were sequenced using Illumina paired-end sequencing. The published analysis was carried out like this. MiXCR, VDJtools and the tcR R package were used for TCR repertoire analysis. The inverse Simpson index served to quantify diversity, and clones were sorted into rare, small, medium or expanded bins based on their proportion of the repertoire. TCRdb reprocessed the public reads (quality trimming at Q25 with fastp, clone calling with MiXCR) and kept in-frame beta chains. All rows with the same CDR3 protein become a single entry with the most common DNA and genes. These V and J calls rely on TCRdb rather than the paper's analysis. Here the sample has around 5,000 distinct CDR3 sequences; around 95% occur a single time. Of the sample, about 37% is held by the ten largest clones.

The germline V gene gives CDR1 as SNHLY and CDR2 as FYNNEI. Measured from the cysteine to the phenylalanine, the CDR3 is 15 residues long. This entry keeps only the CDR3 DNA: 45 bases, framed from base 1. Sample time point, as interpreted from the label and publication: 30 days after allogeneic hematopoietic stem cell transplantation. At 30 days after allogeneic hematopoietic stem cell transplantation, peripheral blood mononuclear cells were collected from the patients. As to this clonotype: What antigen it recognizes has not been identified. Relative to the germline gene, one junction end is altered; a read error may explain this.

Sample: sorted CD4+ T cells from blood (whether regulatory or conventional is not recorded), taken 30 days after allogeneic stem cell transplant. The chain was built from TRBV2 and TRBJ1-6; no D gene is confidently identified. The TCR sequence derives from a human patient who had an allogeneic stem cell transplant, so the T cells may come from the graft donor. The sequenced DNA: TGTGCCAGAAGCCCTATGAGCTCCAATAATTCACCCTTCCCCTTT. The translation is CARSPMSSNNSPFPF.